The source of this T cell receptor beta chain is a study of T cells after yellow fever vaccination. Whole-study results and caveats: Only a small proportion of the clonotypes turned up in both the CD4 and the CD8 compartments, likely arising from convergent recombination.

In its sample, this clonotype was seen many times. Its antigen is undetermined. The V gene's germline CDR1 is SGHNT and CDR2 YYREEE (reference sequence). V was shortened by 4 bases and J by 7 bases, with 15 bases between the two germline ends. CDR3 length equals 13 residues. TCRdb fed the 5' RACE reads into MiXCR, producing one record per CDR3 protein. The sample shows about 63,000 distinct CDR3 sequences, roughly 7.4% of them seen only once. The chain uses TRBV5-4 and TRBJ2-7; no clear D gene. This sequence was found in a man between 25 and 39 years old who received the YFV17D yellow fever vaccine. This specimen consisted of CD8+ T cells sorted from PBMCs, obtained 15 days after the yellow fever booster vaccination. CDR3 protein: CASSPFGRLEQYF. CDR3 DNA: TGTGCCAGCAGCCCCTTCGGGCGGTTAGAGCAGTACTTC.